This T cell receptor beta chain was sequenced in a study of human T cells and chemical hapten exposure. Looking at the study overall: The scalp of each patient received a weekly diphenylcyclopropenone dose for the full roughly 25-week study. Epicutaneous patch tests delivered 0.01% DPC to the upper back, with evaluation at 6 days.

This clonotype was detected many times. The CDR3 is made up of 13 amino acids. Germline CDR1 reads MNHEY; CDR2 reads SVGEGT. The ends were cut back, 10 bases at V and 5 bases at J, with 16 bases in the middle. In TCRdb, the RACE reads were re-called with MiXCR into one record per CDR3 protein. The sample shows roughly 100,000 distinct CDR3 sequences, less than 40% of them seen only once. Time point in this sample: patch test 3, about 24 weeks after DPC sensitization. Treatment given: therapeutic diphenylcyclopropenone sensitization with weekly scalp DPC. At every patch-test visit, blood was drawn before the patch test was applied.

The sequence came from a man aged 40-49 years with alopecia areata. Some clones in this sample may be carry-over from other donors' samples. The starting material was whole blood, obtained in connection with sensitization to the hapten diphenylcyclopropenone (DPC). The V gene is TRBV6-2 or TRBV6-3, the J gene TRBJ2-3; a possible D gene is TRBD1 (6 bases). CDR3 amino acids: CATNLVRGDTQYF. CDR3 sequence (DNA): TGTGCCACCAACCTCGTCAGGGGAGATACGCAGTATTTT.